This T cell receptor beta chain is drawn from a study of cytomegalovirus exposure and HLA in healthy donors. Regarding the study as a whole: Some TCR beta chains (roughly 160 of them) were listed as cytomegalovirus-associated. According to a later analysis, donors in an Asian-associated ancestry cluster reportedly had fewer N-insertions than the roughly 670-donor mean. A later analysis found most CMV-associated TCR beta chains apparently HLA-restricted. Most subjects' HLA-A and HLA-B alleles were reportedly predicted from TCR beta sequences.

As for this clone: Its specificity is unknown.

PCR used 60 Vbeta primers and 13 Jbeta primers. Clones were read by immunoSEQ multiplex PCR, and TCRdb kept only the in-frame ones, dropping some. Across 110,000 to 150,000 clones, the top ten clones capture approximately 2.5% of the sample. The sequence was obtained from a man aged 35 to 55 in good health and CMV-seronegative. Sequencing was performed on PBMCs.

The CDR3 loop reads CASSRPGQTALALHF. CDR3 bases: TGTGCCAGCAGCCGCCCGGGACAGACCGCTTTAGCCCTCCACTTT. The chain recombines TRBV11-2 with TRBJ1-6, with 7 bases matching TRBD1. The V and J ends lost 5 bases and 14 bases, in that order; junction bases with no gene match: 15. Per the germline V gene, CDR1 is SGHAT and CDR2 is FQNNGV. This CDR3 is 15 amino acids long.